The 7 T cell receptor beta chains presented below share a single source sample, sequenced in a study of beta chain features in type 1 diabetes. The investigators reverse transcribed all of the isolated RNA, so they sequenced expressed TCRB transcripts. Method: immunoSEQ multiplex PCR; TCRdb's copy keeps in-frame clones and lacks some. Here the sample spans a few hundred thousand clones, roughly 15% being singletons. The sample taken for sequencing was naive CD4+ T cells from blood. The receptors derive from a woman under 30 in good health.

The chain carries TRBV7-2 and TRBJ1-1, with a tentative D call TRBD1 (5 bases). CDR3 length equals 14 residues. V was cut by 5 bases and J by 0 bases, with 10 bases left in between. From germline, CDR1 is SGHTA and CDR2 FQGNSA. Written as DNA, the CDR3 is TGTGCCAGCAGCGCGGGACGGATGAACACTGAAGCTTTCTTT. Translation gives CASSAGRMNTEAFF.

The V and J genes are TRBV7-9 and TRBJ2-1, with TRBD2 identical over 7 bases. Germline V CDR1 and CDR2: SEHNR, FQNEAQ (reference sequence). This CDR3 comprises 15 residues. Trimming cost V 8 bases and J 0 bases; bases outside gene matches: 7. In DNA form, the CDR3 reads TGTGCCAGCGCACCGCGGGGGAGCTCCTACAATGAGCAGTTCTTC. It codes for CASAPRGSSYNEQFF.

CDR3 loop: CASSLSPGSSTDTQYF. The CDR3 region has the DNA TGTGCCAGCAGTTTATCCCCCGGGTCTAGCACAGATACGCAGTATTTT. The chain uses TRBV27 and TRBJ2-3; D uncertain. This CDR3 comprises 16 residues. Germline CDR1 MNHEY, CDR2 SMNVEV (reference sequence). With 0 bases removed from V and 0 bases from J, the gap between germline ends came to 10 bases.

The rearrangement joins TRBV28 to TRBJ2-3, with 12 bases fitting TRBD2. Germline assignment: CDR1 MDHEN and CDR2 SYDVKM. V trimming: 2 bases; J trimming: 4 bases; junction bases outside the gene matches: 7. The CDR3 loop spans 17 amino acids. The CDR3 region has the DNA TGTGCCAGCAGTTTAGGGACTAGCGGGCCGCCAGCAGATACGCAGTATTTT. This encodes CASSLGTSGPPADTQYF. Supplemented by reference TRBV28 and TRBJ2-3, the full variable domain reads DVKVTQSSRYLVKRTGEKVFLECVQDMDHENMFWYRQDPGLGLRLIYFSYDVKMKEKGDIPEGYSVSREKKERFSLILESASTNQTSMYLCASSLGTSGPPADTQYFGPGTRLTVL.

This clone has more than one count but fewer than ten. The chain has TRBV15 and TRBJ1-2; TRBD1 matches 7 bases. The CDR3 extends over 14 amino acids. Germline-derived CDR1 and CDR2 are LNHNV and YYDKDF (reference sequence). J gave up 5 bases and V 1 base, and 4 bases lay outside the gene matches. The CDR3 reads CATSRVGTEYGYTF. The CDR3 DNA reads TGTGCCACCAGCAGAGTTGGGACAGAATATGGCTACACCTTC.

This rearrangement joins TRBV18 to TRBJ2-7, with TRBD2 identical over 8 bases. The junction had 9 bases not matched to a gene; V was cut back by 6 bases and J by 2 bases. The CDR3 length is 15 residues. CDR1 KGHSH and CDR2 LQKENI come from the germline V gene. The CDR3: CASSPGGTGTYEQYF. In DNA form, the CDR3 reads TGTGCCAGCTCCCCGGGAGGGACGGGGACCTACGAGCAGTACTTC.

This sequence joins TRBV7-9 and TRBJ2-7; 8 nucleotides align to TRBD1. The ends lost 5 bases at V and 6 bases at J; junction bases unmatched: 6. CDR3 length: 13 amino acids. Germline values: CDR1 SEHNR, CDR2 FQNEAQ (reference sequence). The CDR3 loop is CASSTGQGSEQYF. The DNA for the CDR3 is TGTGCCAGCAGCACCGGACAGGGTAGCGAGCAGTACTTC.